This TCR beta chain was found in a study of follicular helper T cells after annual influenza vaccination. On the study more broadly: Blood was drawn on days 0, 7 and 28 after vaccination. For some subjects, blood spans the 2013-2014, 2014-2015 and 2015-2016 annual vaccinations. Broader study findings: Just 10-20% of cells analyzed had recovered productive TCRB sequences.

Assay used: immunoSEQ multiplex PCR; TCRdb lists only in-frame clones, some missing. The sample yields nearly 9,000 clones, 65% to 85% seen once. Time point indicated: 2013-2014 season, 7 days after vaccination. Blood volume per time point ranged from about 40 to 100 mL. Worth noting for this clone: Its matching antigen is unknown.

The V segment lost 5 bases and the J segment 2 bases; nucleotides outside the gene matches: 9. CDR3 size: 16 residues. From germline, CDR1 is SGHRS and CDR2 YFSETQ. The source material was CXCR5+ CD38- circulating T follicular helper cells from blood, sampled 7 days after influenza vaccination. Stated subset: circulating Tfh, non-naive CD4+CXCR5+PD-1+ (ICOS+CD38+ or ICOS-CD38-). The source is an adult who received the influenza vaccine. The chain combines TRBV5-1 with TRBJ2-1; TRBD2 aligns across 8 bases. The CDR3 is CASSSTSGSPYNEQFF. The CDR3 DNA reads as TGCGCCAGCAGTTCGACGAGCGGGAGTCCCTACAATGAGCAGTTCTTC.